This T cell receptor beta chain was sequenced for a study of monozygotic twins with cystic fibrosis. The CDR3 extends over 18 amino acids. Sequencing used immunoSEQ multiplex PCR; TCRdb keeps in-frame clones, though not all of them. The sample holds 9,500 to 13,000 clones, 99% seen once. This clone was seen just once. The target antigen is unknown. Study-level points and caveats: Low clonality (median about 0.0095) suggested a mostly naive repertoire. Shared CDR3 numbers were not associated with age, concordance or severity. Co-twins had the most similar V usage for 13 of 16 pairs, J for 8.

The clonotype was recovered from a man aged 18 to 29 with cystic fibrosis. The sample was blood. This chain connects TRBV21-1 to TRBJ2-2; TRBD2, the table's D call, lacks a check against the DNA. TRBV21-1 is deemed a pseudogene. CDR3 sequence reads: CASTNIRTSGEPSGELFF. CDR3 bases: TGTGCCAGCACAAACATAAGAACTAGCGGGGAACCCAGCGGGGAGCTGTTTTTT.